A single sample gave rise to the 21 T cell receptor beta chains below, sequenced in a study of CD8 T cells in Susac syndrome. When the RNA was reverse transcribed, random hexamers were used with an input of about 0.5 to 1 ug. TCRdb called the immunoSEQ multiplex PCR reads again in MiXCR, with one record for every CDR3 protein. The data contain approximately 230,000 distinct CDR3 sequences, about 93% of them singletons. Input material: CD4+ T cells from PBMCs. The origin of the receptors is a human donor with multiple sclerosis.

The CDR3 loop reads CASSFSQRHQPQHF. CDR3 in DNA: TGTGCCAGCAGTTTCAGCCAGAGACATCAGCCCCAGCATTTT. The chain employs TRBV12-3 or TRBV12-4 and TRBJ1-5, with D unclear. This CDR3 is 14 amino acids long. Trimming pared 3 bases from V and 5 bases from J, leaving 11 bases between.

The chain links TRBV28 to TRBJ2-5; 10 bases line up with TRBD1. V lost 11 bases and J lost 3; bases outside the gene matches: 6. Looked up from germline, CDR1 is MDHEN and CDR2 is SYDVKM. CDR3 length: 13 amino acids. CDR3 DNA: TGTGCCTCCAGGACAGGGGGTAAAGAGACCCAGTACTTC. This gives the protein CASRTGGKETQYF.

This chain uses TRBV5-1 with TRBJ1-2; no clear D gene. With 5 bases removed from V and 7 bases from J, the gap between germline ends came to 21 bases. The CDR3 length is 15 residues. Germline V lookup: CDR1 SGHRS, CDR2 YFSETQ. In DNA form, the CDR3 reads TGCGCCAGCAGAATCGAGGGCTTGATAACGAGTGGCTACACCTTC. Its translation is CASRIEGLITSGYTF.

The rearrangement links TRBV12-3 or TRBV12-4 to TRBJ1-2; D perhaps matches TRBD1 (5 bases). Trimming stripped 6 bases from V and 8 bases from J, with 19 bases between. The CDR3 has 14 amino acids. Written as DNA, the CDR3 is TGTGCCAGCAGGTCCACAGGTGTTATGGGGGGCTACACCTTC. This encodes CASRSTGVMGGYTF.

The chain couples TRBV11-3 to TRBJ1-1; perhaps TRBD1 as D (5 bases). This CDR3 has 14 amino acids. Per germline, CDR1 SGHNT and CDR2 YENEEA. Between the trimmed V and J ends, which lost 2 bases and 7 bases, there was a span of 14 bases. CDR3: CASSLYSLQGEAFF. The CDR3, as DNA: TGTGCCAGCAGCTTATACAGCCTTCAGGGTGAAGCTTTCTTT.

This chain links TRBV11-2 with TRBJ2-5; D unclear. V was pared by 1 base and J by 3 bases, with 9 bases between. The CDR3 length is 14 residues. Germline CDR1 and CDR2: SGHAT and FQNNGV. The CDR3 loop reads CASSLGPTKETQYF. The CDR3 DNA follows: TGTGCCAGCAGCTTAGGTCCAACAAAAGAGACCCAGTACTTC.

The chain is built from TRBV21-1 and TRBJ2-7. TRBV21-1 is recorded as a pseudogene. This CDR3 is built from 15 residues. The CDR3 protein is CASSKDLQVIYEQYV. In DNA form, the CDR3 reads TGTGCCAGCAGCAAAGATCTCCAGGTTATCTACGAGCAGTACGTC.

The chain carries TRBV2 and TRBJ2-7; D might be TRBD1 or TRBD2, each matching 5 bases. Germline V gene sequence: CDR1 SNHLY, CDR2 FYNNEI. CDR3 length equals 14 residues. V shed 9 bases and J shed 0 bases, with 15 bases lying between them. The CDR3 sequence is CASSRGLSSYEQYF. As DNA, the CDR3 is TGTGCCAGTTCCCGGGGCCTCAGCTCCTACGAGCAGTACTTC.

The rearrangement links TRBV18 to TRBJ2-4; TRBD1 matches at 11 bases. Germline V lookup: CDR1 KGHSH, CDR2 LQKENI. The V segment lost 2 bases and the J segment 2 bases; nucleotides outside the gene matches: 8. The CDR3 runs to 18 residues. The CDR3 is CASSPLGQGVGTKNIQYF. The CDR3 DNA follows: TGTGCCAGCTCACCATTGGGACAGGGGGTCGGAACCAAAAACATTCAGTACTTC.

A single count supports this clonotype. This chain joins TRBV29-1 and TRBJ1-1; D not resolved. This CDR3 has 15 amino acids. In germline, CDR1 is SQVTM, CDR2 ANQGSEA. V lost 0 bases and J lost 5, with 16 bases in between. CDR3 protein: CSVEDKGRRQTEAFF. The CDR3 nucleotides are TGCAGCGTTGAAGATAAAGGAAGGAGGCAGACTGAAGCTTTCTTT.

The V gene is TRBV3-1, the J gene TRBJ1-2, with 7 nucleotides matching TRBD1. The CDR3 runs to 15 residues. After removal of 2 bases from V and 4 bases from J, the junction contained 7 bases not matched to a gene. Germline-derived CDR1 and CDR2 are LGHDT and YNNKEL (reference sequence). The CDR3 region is CASSQPAQGSYGYTF. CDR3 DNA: TGTGCCAGCAGCCAACCGGCACAGGGGTCCTATGGCTACACCTTC. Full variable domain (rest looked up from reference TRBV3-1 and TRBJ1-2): DTAVSQTPKYLVTQMGNDKSIKCEQNLGHDTMYWYKQDSKKFLKIMFSYNNKELIINETVPNRFSPKSPDKAHLNLHINSLELGDSAVYFCASSQPAQGSYGYTFGSGTRLTVV.

The CDR3 region is CARKAGGELFF. The CDR3 DNA is TGTGCCAGGAAAGCTGGCGGGGAGCTGTTTTTT. The chain has TRBV21-1 and TRBJ2-2. TRBV21-1 is noted as a pseudogene. CDR3 size: 11 residues.

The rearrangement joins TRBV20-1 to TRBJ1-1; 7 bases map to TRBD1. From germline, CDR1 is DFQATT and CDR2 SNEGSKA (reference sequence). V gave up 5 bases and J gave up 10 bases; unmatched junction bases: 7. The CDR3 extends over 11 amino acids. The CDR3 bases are TGCAGTGCTCGTGATAGGGGGCCAGCTTTCTTT. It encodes CSARDRGPAFF.

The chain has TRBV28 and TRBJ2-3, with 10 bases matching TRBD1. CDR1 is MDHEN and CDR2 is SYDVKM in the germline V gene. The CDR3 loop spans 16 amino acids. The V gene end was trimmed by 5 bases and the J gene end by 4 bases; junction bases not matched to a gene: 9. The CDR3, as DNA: TGTGCCAGCAGTCATCGACAGGGGGCACGGGCAGATACGCAGTATTTT. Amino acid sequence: CASSHRQGARADTQYF.

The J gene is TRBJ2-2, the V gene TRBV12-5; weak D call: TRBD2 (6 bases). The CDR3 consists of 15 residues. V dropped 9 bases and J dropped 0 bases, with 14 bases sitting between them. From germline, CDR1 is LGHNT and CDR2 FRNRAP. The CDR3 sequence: CASALGGSNTGELFF. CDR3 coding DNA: TGTGCTAGCGCCCTCGGGGGATCGAACACCGGGGAGCTGTTTTTT.

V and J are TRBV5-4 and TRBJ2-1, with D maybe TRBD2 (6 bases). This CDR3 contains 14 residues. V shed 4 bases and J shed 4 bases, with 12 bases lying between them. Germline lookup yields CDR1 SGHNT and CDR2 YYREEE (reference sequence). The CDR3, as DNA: TGTGCCAGCAGCAAGGGACTTACGTACAATGAGCAGTTCTTC. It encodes CASSKGLTYNEQFF.

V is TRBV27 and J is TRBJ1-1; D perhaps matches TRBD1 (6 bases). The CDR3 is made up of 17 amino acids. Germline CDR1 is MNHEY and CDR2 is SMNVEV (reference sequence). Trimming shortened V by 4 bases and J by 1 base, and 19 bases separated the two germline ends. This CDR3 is CASSSTGFWIRNTEAFF. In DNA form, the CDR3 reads TGTGCCAGCAGTTCAACAGGGTTTTGGATTCGGAACACTGAAGCTTTCTTT.

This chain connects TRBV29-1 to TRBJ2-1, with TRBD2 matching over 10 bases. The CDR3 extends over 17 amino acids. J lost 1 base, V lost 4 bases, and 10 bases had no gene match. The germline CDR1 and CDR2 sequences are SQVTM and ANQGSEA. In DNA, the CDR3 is TGCAGCGTTGTAGGTGGTAGCGGGGGGATATCCTACAATGAGCAGTTCTTC. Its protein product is CSVVGGSGGISYNEQFF.

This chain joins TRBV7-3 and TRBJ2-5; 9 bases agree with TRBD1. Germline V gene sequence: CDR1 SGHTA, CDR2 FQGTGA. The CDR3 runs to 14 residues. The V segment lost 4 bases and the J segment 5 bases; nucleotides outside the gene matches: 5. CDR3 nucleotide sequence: TGTGCCAGCAGCTCAGACAGGGGGGCGGAGACCCAGTACTTC. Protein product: CASSSDRGAETQYF.

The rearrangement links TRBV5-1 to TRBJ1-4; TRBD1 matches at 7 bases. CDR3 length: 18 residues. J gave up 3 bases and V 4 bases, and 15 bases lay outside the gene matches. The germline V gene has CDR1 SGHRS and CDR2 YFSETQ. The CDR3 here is CASSPKPVTGDANEKLFF. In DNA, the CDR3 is TGCGCCAGCAGCCCCAAACCCGTAACAGGGGACGCTAATGAAAAACTGTTTTTT.

CDR3 nucleotide sequence: TGCAGTCCGCACACTAGGGGCAATCAGCCCCAGCATTTT. It translates to CSPHTRGNQPQHF. The chain has TRBV20-1 and TRBJ1-5; D not certain. Germline CDR1 reads DFQATT; CDR2 reads SNEGSKA (reference sequence). V shed 8 bases and J shed 2 bases, with 13 bases lying between them. The CDR3 loop spans 13 amino acids.